This T cell receptor beta chain is drawn from a study of beta chain features in type 1 diabetes. The authors obtained over 98% purity in all sorted populations. Trimming took off 4 bases at V and 3 bases at J, with 14 bases between the two ends. The CDR3 is 15 residues long. Per germline, CDR1 SGHNT and CDR2 YYREEE (reference sequence). What was sequenced were expressed TCRB transcripts, since all of the isolated RNA had been reverse transcribed. Produced via immunoSEQ multiplex PCR; TCRdb's table is partial and in-frame only. The sample shows about 360,000 clones, 10% to 15% of them seen only once. The specimen was naive CD4+ T cells from blood. This chain connects TRBV5-4 to TRBJ2-1; D is unresolved. The receptor's source is a man younger than 30 in good health. In DNA form, the CDR3 reads TGTGCCAGCAGCCCCCAATTGCCCAGCTACAATGAGCAGTTCTTC. It encodes CASSPQLPSYNEQFF.